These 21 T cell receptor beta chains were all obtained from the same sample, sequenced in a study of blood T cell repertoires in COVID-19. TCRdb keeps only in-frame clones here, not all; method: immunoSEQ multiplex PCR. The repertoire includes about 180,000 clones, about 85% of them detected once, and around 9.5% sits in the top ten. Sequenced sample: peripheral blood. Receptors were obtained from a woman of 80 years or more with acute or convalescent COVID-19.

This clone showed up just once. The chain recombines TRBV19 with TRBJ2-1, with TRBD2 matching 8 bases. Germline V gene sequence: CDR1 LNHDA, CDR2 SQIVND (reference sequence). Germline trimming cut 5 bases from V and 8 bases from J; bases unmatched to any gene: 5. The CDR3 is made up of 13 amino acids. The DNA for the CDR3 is TGTGCCAGTAGTCTGGGACTAGGCGATGAGCAGTTCTTC. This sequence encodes CASSLGLGDEQFF.

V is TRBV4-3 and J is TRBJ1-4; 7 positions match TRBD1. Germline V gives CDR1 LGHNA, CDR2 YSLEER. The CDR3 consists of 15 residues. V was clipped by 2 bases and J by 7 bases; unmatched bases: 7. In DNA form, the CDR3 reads TGCGCCAGCAGCCAAAATCCAGGGGGGTCTGAAAAACTGTTTTTT. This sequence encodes CASSQNPGGSEKLFF.

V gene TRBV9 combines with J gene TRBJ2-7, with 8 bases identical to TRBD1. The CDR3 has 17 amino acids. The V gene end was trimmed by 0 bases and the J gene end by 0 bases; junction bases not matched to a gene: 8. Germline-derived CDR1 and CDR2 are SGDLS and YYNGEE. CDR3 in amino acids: CASSVGGQAPSSYEQYF. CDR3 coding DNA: TGTGCCAGCAGCGTAGGGGGACAGGCTCCTAGCTCCTACGAGCAGTACTTC.

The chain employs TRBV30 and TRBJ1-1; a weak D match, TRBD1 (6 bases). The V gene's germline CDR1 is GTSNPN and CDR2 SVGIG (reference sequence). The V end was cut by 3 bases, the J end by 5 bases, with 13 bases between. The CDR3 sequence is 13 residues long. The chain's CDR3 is CAWRGTRGTEAFF. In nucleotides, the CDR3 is TGTGCCTGGAGGGGGACTAGGGGGACTGAAGCTTTCTTT.

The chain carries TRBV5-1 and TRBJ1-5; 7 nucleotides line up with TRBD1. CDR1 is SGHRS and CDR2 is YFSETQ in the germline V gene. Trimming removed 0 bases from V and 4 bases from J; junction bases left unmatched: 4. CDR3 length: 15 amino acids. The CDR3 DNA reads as TGCGCCAGCAGCTTGGGACAGGGCGGAAATCAGCCCCAGCATTTT. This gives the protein CASSLGQGGNQPQHF.

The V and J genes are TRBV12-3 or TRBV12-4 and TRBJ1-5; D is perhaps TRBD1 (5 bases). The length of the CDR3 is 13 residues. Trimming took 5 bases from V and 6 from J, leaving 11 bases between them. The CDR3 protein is CASSQGSSQPQHF. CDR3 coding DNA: TGTGCCAGCAGTCAGGGATCGTCTCAGCCCCAGCATTTT.

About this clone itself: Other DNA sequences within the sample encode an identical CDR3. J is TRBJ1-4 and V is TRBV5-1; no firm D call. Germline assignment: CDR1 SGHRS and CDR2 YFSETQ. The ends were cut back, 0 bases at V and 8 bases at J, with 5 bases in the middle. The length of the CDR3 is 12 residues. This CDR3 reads CASSLAGEKLFF. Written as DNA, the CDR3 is TGCGCCAGCAGCTTGGCCGGGGAAAAACTGTTTTTT.

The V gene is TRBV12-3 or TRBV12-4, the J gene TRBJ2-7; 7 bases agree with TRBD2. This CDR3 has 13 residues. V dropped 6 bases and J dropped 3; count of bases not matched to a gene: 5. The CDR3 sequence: CASRGGTHYEQYF. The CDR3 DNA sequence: TGTGCCAGCAGGGGAGGGACCCACTACGAGCAGTACTTC.

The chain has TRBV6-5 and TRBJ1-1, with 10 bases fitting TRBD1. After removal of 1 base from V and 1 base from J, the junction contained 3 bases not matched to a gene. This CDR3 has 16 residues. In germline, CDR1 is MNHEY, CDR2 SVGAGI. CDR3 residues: CASSYFGTGANTEAFF. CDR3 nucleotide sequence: TGTGCCAGCAGTTACTTCGGGACAGGGGCGAACACTGAAGCTTTCTTT.

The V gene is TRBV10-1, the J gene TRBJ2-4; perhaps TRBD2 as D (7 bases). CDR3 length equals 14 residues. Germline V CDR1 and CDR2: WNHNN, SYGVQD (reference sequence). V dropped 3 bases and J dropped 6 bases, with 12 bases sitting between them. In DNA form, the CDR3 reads TGCGCCAGCAGTGAACCAGGGGAGGGAAACATTCAGTACTTC. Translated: CASSEPGEGNIQYF.

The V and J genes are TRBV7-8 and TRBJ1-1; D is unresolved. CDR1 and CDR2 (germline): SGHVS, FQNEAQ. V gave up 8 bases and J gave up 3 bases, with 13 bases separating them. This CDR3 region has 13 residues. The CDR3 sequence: CASGLGVDTEAFF. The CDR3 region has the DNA TGTGCCAGCGGGCTTGGTGTGGACACTGAAGCTTTCTTT.

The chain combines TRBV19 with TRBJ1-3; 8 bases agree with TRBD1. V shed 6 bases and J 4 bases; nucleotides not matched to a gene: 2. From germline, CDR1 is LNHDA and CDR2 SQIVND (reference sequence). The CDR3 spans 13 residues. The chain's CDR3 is CASRQGGGNTIYF. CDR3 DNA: TGTGCCAGTAGACAGGGGGGAGGAAACACCATATATTTT.

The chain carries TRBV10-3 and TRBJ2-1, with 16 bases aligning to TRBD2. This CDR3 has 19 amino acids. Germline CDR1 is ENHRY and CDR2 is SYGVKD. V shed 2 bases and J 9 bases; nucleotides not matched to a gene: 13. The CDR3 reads CAISERGGLAGGPGSEQFF. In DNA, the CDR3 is TGTGCCATCAGTGAGAGAGGGGGACTAGCGGGAGGGCCTGGTTCTGAGCAGTTCTTC.

The CDR3 DNA sequence: TGTGCCAGCAGCTTCCAGACAGGGTTCACAGATACGCAGTATTTT. Protein: CASSFQTGFTDTQYF. The gene calls are TRBV5-5 and TRBJ2-3, with 7 bases identical to TRBD1. The CDR3 is 15 residues long. J lost 2 bases, V lost 2 bases, and 5 bases had no gene match. Germline CDR1 SGHKS, CDR2 YYEKEE (reference sequence).

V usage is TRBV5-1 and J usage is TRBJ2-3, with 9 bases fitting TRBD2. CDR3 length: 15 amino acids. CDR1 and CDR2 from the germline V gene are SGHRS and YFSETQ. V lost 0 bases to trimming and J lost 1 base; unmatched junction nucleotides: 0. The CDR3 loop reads CASSLVAGGTDTQYF. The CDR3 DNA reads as TGCGCCAGCAGCTTGGTAGCGGGAGGCACAGATACGCAGTATTTT.

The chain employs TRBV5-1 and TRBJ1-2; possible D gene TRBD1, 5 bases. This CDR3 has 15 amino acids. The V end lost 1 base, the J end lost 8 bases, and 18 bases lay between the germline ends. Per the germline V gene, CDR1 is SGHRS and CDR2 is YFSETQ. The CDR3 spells CASSLSQGRVIGYTF. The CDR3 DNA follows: TGCGCCAGCAGCTTGTCGCAGGGTCGAGTGATCGGCTACACCTTC. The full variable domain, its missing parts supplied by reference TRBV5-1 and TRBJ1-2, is KAGVTQTPRYLIKTRGQQVTLSCSPISGHRSVSWYQQTPGQGLQFLFEYFSETQRNKGNFPGRFSGRQFSNSRSEMNVSTLELGDSALYLCASSLSQGRVIGYTFGSGTRLTVV.

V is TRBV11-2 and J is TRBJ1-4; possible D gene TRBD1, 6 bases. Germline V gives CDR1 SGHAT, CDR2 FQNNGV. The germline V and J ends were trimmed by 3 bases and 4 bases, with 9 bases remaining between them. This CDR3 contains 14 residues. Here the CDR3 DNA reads TGTGCCAGCAGCTTCTCAGGGGATAATGAAAAACTGTTTTTT. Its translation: CASSFSGDNEKLFF.

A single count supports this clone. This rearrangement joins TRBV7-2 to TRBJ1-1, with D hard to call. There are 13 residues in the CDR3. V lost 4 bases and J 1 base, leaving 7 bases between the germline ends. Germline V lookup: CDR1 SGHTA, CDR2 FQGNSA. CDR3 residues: CASSSYKNTEAFF. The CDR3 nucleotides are TGTGCCAGCAGCTCATACAAGAACACTGAAGCTTTCTTT.

CDR3 loop: CASSDATGNTSPLHF. DNA of the CDR3: TGTGCCAGCAGCGATGCGACAGGGAATACTTCACCCCTCCACTTT. This sequence joins TRBV7-8 and TRBJ1-6; the match to TRBD1 covers 7 bases. The length of the CDR3 is 15 residues. Germline values: CDR1 SGHVS, CDR2 FQNEAQ. V lost 5 bases to trimming and J lost 9 bases; unmatched junction nucleotides: 10.

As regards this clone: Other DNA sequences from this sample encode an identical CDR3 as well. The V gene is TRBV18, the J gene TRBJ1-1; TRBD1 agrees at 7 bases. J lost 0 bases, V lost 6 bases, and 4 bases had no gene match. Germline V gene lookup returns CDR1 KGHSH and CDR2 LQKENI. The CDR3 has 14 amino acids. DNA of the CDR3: TGTGCCAGCTCCCCCGGACAGGTGAACACTGAAGCTTTCTTT. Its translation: CASSPGQVNTEAFF.

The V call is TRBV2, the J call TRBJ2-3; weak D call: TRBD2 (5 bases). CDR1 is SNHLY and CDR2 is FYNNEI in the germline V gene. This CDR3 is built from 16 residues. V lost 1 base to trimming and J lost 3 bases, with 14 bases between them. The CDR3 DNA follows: TGTGCCAGCAGTGAAGACGGACTGACCAGGACAGATACGCAGTATTTT. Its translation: CASSEDGLTRTDTQYF.